One sample yielded the 12 T cell receptor beta chains listed below, sequenced in a study of cytomegalovirus exposure and HLA in healthy donors (TCRdb year 2017). Libraries were constructed by the immunoSEQ multiplex PCR assay. The multiplex PCR relied on a mix of 60 forward primers for TCR Vbeta segments and 13 reverse primers for TCR Jbeta segments. Imported from immuneACCESS, the table was reduced by TCRdb to in-frame sequences with V and J called. These copies leave out some clones; in studies compared against another copy, an unresolved V gene accounts for under half, and the cause of the remainder is not known. Counted in this sample were 85,000 to 110,000 clones; approximately 66% of them appeared once. Of the sample, roughly 3% falls within the top ten clones. The sequenced material came from PBMCs. The origin of the receptors is a woman aged 50 to 60 in good health and CMV-seronegative.

The chain links TRBV19 to TRBJ2-3; D perhaps matches TRBD1 (5 bases). The V gene lost 1 base and the J gene lost 3 bases, with 17 bases spanning the gap. The CDR3 loop spans 17 amino acids. CDR1 LNHDA and CDR2 SQIVND come from the germline V gene (reference sequence). The CDR3 protein is CASSIGQGVEGTDTQYF. Here the CDR3 DNA reads TGTGCCAGTAGTATAGGTCAAGGGGTGGAAGGAACAGATACGCAGTATTTT.

A few counts support this clone. The chain combines TRBV27 with TRBJ2-7; TRBD1 might be the D (5 bases). Germline CDR1 MNHEY, CDR2 SMNVEV (reference sequence). Trimming pared 6 bases from V and 5 bases from J, leaving 11 bases between. There are 12 residues in the CDR3. The CDR3 loop is CASSRLRDEQYF. The CDR3 nucleotides read TGTGCCAGCAGCCGGCTCAGGGACGAGCAGTACTTC.

V and J are TRBV4-1 and TRBJ1-2; unclear D gene. The germline V gene encodes CDR1 MGHRA and CDR2 YSYEKL. Trimming removed 1 base at V and 4 bases at J, with 7 bases between. The CDR3 is 13 amino acids. The CDR3 is CASSQAEIYGYTF. The DNA for the CDR3 is TGCGCCAGCAGCCAAGCAGAAATCTATGGCTACACCTTC.

The chain uses TRBV28 and TRBJ2-1; no definite D call. The CDR3 length is 15 residues. Trimming stripped 5 bases from V and 1 base from J, with 12 bases between. Germline CDR1 and CDR2: MDHEN and SYDVKM. CDR3 bases: TGTGCCAGCAGTAACGCGGATCGTTCCTACAATGAGCAGTTCTTC. This translates into CASSNADRSYNEQFF. The variable domain in full, completed from reference TRBV28 and TRBJ2-1, reads DVKVTQSSRYLVKRTGEKVFLECVQDMDHENMFWYRQDPGLGLRLIYFSYDVKMKEKGDIPEGYSVSREKKERFSLILESASTNQTSMYLCASSNADRSYNEQFFGPGTRLTVL.

The chain uses TRBV5-1 and TRBJ1-1, with 9 bases fitting TRBD1. The CDR3 has 14 amino acids. Per germline, CDR1 SGHRS and CDR2 YFSETQ. The V segment lost 4 bases and the J segment 8 bases; nucleotides outside the gene matches: 9. The CDR3 here is CASSLRQGDWEAFF. DNA of the CDR3: TGCGCCAGCAGCCTTAGACAGGGGGATTGGGAAGCTTTCTTT.

The genes are TRBV29-1 and TRBJ2-1, with D perhaps matching TRBD2 (6 bases). CDR3 length equals 16 residues. The germline CDR1 and CDR2 sequences are SQVTM and ANQGSEA. V shed 4 bases and J shed 0 bases, with 16 bases lying between them. The CDR3 DNA is TGCAGCGTTGGGGGTTTAGCGGAACTCTCCTACAATGAGCAGTTCTTC. Its protein is CSVGGLAELSYNEQFF.

This clone has more than one count but fewer than ten. This chain links TRBV19 with TRBJ2-1, with D hard to call. V lost 8 bases and J lost 5, with 13 bases in between. CDR1 LNHDA and CDR2 SQIVND come from the germline V gene (reference sequence). The CDR3 has 13 residues. CDR3 sequence reads: CASSVGSNNEQFF. For the CDR3, the DNA is TGTGCCAGTTCGGTCGGGTCTAACAATGAGCAGTTCTTC. Full variable domain (missing parts from reference TRBV19 and TRBJ2-1): DGGITQSPKYLFRKEGQNVTLSCEQNLNHDAMYWYRQDPGQGLRLIYYSQIVNDFQKGDIAEGYSVSREKKESFPLTVTSAQKNPTAFYLCASSVGSNNEQFFGPGTRLTVL.

This clone turned up a few times. The CDR3 loop reads CASSQDTGRGRNQPQHF. CDR3 nucleotide sequence: TGTGCCAGCAGCCAAGATACCGGCAGGGGTAGAAATCAGCCCCAGCATTTT. The gene calls are TRBV4-2 and TRBJ1-5, with D possibly matching TRBD1 (6 bases). The ends were cut back, 0 bases at V and 4 bases at J, with 16 bases in the middle. CDR3 size: 17 residues. Germline values: CDR1 LGHNA, CDR2 YNFKEQ.

This clone occurred a few times. This chain connects TRBV6-6 to TRBJ2-7; maybe TRBD2 (5 bases). With 7 bases removed from V and 0 bases from J, the gap between germline ends came to 13 bases. The CDR3 is made up of 14 amino acids. Germline V gene data show CDR1 as MNHNY and CDR2 as SVGAGI (reference sequence). CDR3 nucleotides: TGTGCCAGCACCACGGACGGGGACTCCTACGAGCAGTACTTC. This encodes CASTTDGDSYEQYF.

V and J are TRBV4-1 and TRBJ2-3, with D maybe TRBD2 (6 bases). Germline CDR1 and CDR2: MGHRA and YSYEKL. CDR3 length: 16 amino acids. The V end lost 0 bases, the J end lost 2 bases, and 12 bases lay between the germline ends. This CDR3 is CASSQEVAGNTDTQYF. The CDR3 DNA follows: TGCGCCAGCAGCCAAGAGGTTGCGGGGAACACAGATACGCAGTATTTT.

Comment on this clone: The same CDR3 also results from other DNA sequences found in this sample. The chain carries TRBV5-1 and TRBJ2-7; perhaps TRBD1 as D (6 bases). CDR3 size: 13 residues. Trimming removed 4 bases at V and 2 bases at J, with 10 bases between. CDR1 is SGHRS and CDR2 is YFSETQ in the germline V gene. CDR3 in amino acids: CASSPGQTYEQYF. The DNA for the CDR3 is TGCGCCAGCAGCCCGGGACAAACCTACGAGCAGTACTTC.

This chain links TRBV18 with TRBJ1-2; maybe TRBD1 (5 bases). In germline, CDR1 is KGHSH, CDR2 LQKENI. Trimming left V 4 bases short and J 4 bases short, with 13 bases between. CDR3 length: 14 residues. The CDR3 sequence: CASSHLDTTYGYTF. Written as DNA, the CDR3 is TGTGCCAGCTCACATTTGGACACAACCTATGGCTACACCTTC.